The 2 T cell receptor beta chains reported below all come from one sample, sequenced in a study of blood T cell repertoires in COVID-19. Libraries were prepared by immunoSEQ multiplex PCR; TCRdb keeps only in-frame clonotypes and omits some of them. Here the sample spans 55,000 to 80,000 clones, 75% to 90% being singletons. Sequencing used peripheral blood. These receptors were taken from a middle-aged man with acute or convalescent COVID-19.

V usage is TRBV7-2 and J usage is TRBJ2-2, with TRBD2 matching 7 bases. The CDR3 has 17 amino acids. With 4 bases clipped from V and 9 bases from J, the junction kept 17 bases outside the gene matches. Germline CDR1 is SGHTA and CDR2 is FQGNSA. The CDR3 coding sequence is TGTGCCAGCAGCTACAAACCCATAGCGGGTACCAACCGGGAGCTGTTTTTT. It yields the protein CASSYKPIAGTNRELFF.

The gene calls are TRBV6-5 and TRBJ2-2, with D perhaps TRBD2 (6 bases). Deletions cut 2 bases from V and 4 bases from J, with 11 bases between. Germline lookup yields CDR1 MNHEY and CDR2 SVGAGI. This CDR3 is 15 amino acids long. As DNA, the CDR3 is TGTGCCAGCAGTTACGAGCGGGCGGGCACCGGGGAGCTGTTTTTT. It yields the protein CASSYERAGTGELFF.